The clone carrying this T cell receptor beta chain was seen ten or more times. Its antigen is not known. Germline loops: CDR1 SEHNR, CDR2 FQNEAQ (reference sequence). V lost 1 base and J lost 3, with 6 bases in between. The CDR3 runs 14 residues. UMIs were added to TCR cDNA along with a universal primer site when it was made by 5'RACE template switching. TCRdb independently ran MiXCR on the 5' RACE reads; one entry per CDR3 protein. The repertoire holds about 130,000 distinct CDR3 sequences, approximately 8.4% seen once, with almost 40% in the top ten. This entry comes from a study of T cells after yellow fever vaccination. Study results and limitations: Reappearance after the booster was seen for most primary-vaccination clones, at 95% to 96% CD4 and about 90% CD8.

The TCR comes from a man aged 18 to 29 who received the YFV17D yellow fever vaccine. Specimen: CD8+ T cells sorted from PBMCs, collected on the day of the yellow fever booster vaccination. The chain combines TRBV7-9 with TRBJ2-2; no definite D call. In DNA, the CDR3 is TGTGCCAGCAGCTTAGGGCGGCACACCGGGGAGCTGTTTTTT. It codes for CASSLGRHTGELFF.